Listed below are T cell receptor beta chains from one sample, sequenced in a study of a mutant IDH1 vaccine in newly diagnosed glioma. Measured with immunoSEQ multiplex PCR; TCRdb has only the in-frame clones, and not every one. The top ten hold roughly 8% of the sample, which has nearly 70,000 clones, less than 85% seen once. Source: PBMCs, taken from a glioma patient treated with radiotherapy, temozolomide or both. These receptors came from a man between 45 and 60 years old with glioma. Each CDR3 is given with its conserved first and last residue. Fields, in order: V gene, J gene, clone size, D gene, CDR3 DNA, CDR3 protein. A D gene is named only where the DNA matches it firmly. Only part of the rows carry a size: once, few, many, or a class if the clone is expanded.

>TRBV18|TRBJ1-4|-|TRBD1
TGTGCCAGCTCACAGGGGGCTGGAGAAAAACTGTTTTTT
CASSQGAGEKLFF
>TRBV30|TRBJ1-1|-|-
TGTGCCTGGAGTTTGTTTCAGACAGGTGAAGCTTTCTTT
CAWSLFQTGEAFF
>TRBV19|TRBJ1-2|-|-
TGTGCCAGTAGTCGGGCAGGCTCCTATGGCTACACCTTC
CASSRAGSYGYTF
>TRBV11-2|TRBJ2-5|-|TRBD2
TGTGCCAGCAGCTCCCCGGGCGGGGGGGAGACCCAGTACTTC
CASSSPGGGETQYF
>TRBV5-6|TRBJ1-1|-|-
TGTGCCAGCACCTGGACAGTTGGAGGCACTGAAGCTTTCTTT
CASTWTVGGTEAFF
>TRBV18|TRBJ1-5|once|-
TGTGCCAGCTCACCGAACGGGGGGAGCAATCAGCCCCAGCATTTT
CASSPNGGSNQPQHF
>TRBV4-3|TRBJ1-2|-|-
TGCGCCAGCAGCCAAGAATGGAGCTTCGGGGGCGGCTACACCTTC
CASSQEWSFGGGYTF
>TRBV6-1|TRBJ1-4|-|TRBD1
TGTGCCAGCAGTCCCACCTCGGGACAGAACGAAAAACTGTTTTTT
CASSPTSGQNEKLFF
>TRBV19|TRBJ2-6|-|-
TGTGCCAGTCGGCAGATTAGCTCTGGGGCCAACGTCCTGACTTTC
CASRQISSGANVLTF
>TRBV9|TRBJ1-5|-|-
TGTGCCAGCAACCCGTCCGGGGTTCGCAATCAGCCCCAGCATTTT
CASNPSGVRNQPQHF